Shown below are 28 T cell receptor beta chains from a single sample sequenced in a study of CD8 T cells in Susac syndrome. RNA amounts of roughly 0.45 to 1 ug underwent reverse transcription with random hexamers. One entry per CDR3 protein results from TCRdb running MiXCR on the immunoSEQ multiplex PCR reads. The profile shows roughly 150,000 distinct CDR3 sequences, 85% to 95% of them singletons. The material sequenced was CD8+ T cells from PBMCs. Receptor source: a human donor with Susac syndrome.

The chain employs TRBV9 and TRBJ2-5, with D perhaps TRBD1 (5 bases). Germline V gene lookup returns CDR1 SGDLS and CDR2 YYNGEE. The CDR3 is made up of 14 amino acids. The V and J ends lost 2 bases and 2 bases respectively, with 10 bases between them. CDR3 DNA sequence: TGTGCCAGCAGCGTGCAGGGTCCTCAAGAGACCCAGTACTTC. Amino acid sequence: CASSVQGPQETQYF.

The chain is built from TRBV27 and TRBJ1-2; 8 bases map to TRBD1. Trimming took 5 bases from V and 7 from J; bases not matched to a gene: 12. CDR3 length equals 15 residues. The germline CDR1 and CDR2 sequences are MNHEY and SMNVEV (reference sequence). The CDR3 reads CASSPGQGLWFGYTF. The CDR3 DNA reads TGTGCCAGCAGTCCTGGACAGGGATTATGGTTTGGCTACACCTTC.

The rearrangement uses TRBV30 and TRBJ2-7; TRBD1 aligns across 10 bases. This CDR3 is built from 14 residues. Germline V lookup: CDR1 GTSNPN, CDR2 SVGIG (reference sequence). The J segment lost 6 bases and the V segment lost 5 bases, leaving 10 bases of the junction unmatched. CDR3 nucleotide sequence: TGTGCCTGGGAACCGGGACAGGGGATCACCGAGCAGTACTTC. Translated: CAWEPGQGITEQYF.

This clonotype was counted once. The CDR3 loop is CASSVDAARGSYNEQFF. As DNA, the CDR3 is TGTGCCAGCAGCGTAGATGCGGCCCGCGGATCCTACAATGAGCAGTTCTTC. The chain has TRBV9 and TRBJ2-1; no definite D call. Per the germline V gene, CDR1 is SGDLS and CDR2 is YYNGEE. The CDR3 has 17 residues. Between the trimmed V and J ends, which lost 0 bases and 1 base, there was a span of 14 bases. Variable domain in full (rest from reference TRBV9 and TRBJ2-1): DSGVTQTPKHLITATGQRVTLRCSPRSGDLSVYWYQQSLDQGLQFLIQYYNGEERAKGNILERFSAQQFPDLHSELNLSSLELGDSALYFCASSVDAARGSYNEQFFGPGTRLTVL.

The CDR3 DNA sequence: TGTGCCAGCAGTAACACAGGGGCCTTGAACACTGAAGCTTTCTTT. It translates to CASSNTGALNTEAFF. This chain connects TRBV27 to TRBJ1-1; 7 nucleotides line up with TRBD1. Germline V gene sequence: CDR1 MNHEY, CDR2 SMNVEV (reference sequence). The V gene end was trimmed by 5 bases and the J gene end by 0 bases; junction bases not matched to a gene: 6. This CDR3 spans 15 amino acids.

The CDR3: CASSPEEYLSSYEQYF. The CDR3, as DNA: TGCGCCAGCAGTCCCGAGGAGTACCTCTCCTCCTACGAGCAGTACTTC. This chain connects TRBV4-1 to TRBJ2-7; unclear D gene. The CDR3 totals 16 residues. V was cut by 6 bases and J by 0 bases, with 18 bases left in between. The V gene's germline CDR1 is MGHRA and CDR2 YSYEKL.

This chain uses TRBV20-1 with TRBJ2-7; 7 bases line up with TRBD1. Germline loops: CDR1 DFQATT, CDR2 SNEGSKA (reference sequence). There are 14 residues in the CDR3. V dropped 5 bases and J dropped 4; count of bases not matched to a gene: 11. CDR3 loop: CSASGQASTYEQYF. The CDR3 DNA reads TGCAGTGCTTCAGGACAGGCCTCCACTTACGAGCAGTACTTC.

This clonotype was counted between two and nine times. The chain links TRBV20-1 to TRBJ2-7; no reliable D call. The V and J ends lost 0 bases and 2 bases respectively, with 5 bases between them. Germline lookup yields CDR1 DFQATT and CDR2 SNEGSKA (reference sequence). This CDR3 is built from 12 residues. The CDR3 sequence is CSARDGTYEQYF. Here the CDR3 DNA reads TGCAGTGCTAGAGACGGTACCTACGAGCAGTACTTC.

The rearrangement links TRBV24-1 to TRBJ2-1, with 9 bases aligning to TRBD2. V shed 2 bases, J shed 8 bases, and the junction held 6 bases outside the gene matches. Germline V gene lookup returns CDR1 KGHDR and CDR2 SFDVKD. There are 15 residues in the CDR3. The CDR3 region is CATSDSGLAYYEQFF. In DNA, the CDR3 is TGTGCCACCAGTGATTCAGGACTAGCGTACTATGAGCAGTTCTTC.

The gene calls are TRBV18 and TRBJ2-7; either TRBD1 or TRBD2 may supply D (6 bases each). CDR3 size: 13 residues. V was clipped by 4 bases and J by 6 bases, with 13 bases between them. CDR1 is KGHSH, CDR2 LQKENI, per germline. The CDR3 protein is CASSLTGTREQYF. For the CDR3, the DNA is TGTGCCAGCTCACTTACAGGGACTCGCGAGCAGTACTTC.

The chain is built from TRBV5-4 and TRBJ2-3; 12 bases match TRBD2. The CDR3 sequence is 17 residues long. J was trimmed by 4 bases and V by 4 bases; bases with no gene match: 10. CDR1 and CDR2 (germline): SGHNT, YYREEE (reference sequence). The CDR3 sequence: CASSPPSGREWADTQYF. CDR3 coding DNA: TGTGCCAGCAGCCCTCCTAGCGGGAGGGAATGGGCAGATACGCAGTATTTT.

The chain links TRBV28 to TRBJ2-5; 7 nucleotides agree with TRBD2. The CDR3 covers 13 residues. The germline V gene encodes CDR1 MDHEN and CDR2 SYDVKM. V lost 7 bases and J lost 3; bases outside the gene matches: 5. The CDR3 loop reads CASTPSGEETQYF. CDR3 nucleotide sequence: TGTGCCAGCACCCCTAGCGGAGAAGAGACCCAGTACTTC.

The J gene is TRBJ1-2, the V gene TRBV4-1; D is undetermined. V was trimmed by 1 base and J by 5 bases, leaving 14 bases between them. Germline V gene data show CDR1 as MGHRA and CDR2 as YSYEKL. The CDR3 runs to 15 residues. Written as DNA, the CDR3 is TGCGCCAGCAGCCAAGCGACCCTAGACACTTATGGCTACACCTTC. This sequence encodes CASSQATLDTYGYTF.

J is TRBJ2-1 and V is TRBV20-1; 7 nucleotides line up with TRBD1. The V gene's germline CDR1 is DFQATT and CDR2 SNEGSKA (reference sequence). This CDR3 is built from 14 residues. V was clipped by 3 bases and J by 0 bases; unmatched bases: 2. For the CDR3, the DNA is TGCAGTGCTAGTAACAGGGGCTCCTACAATGAGCAGTTCTTC. Its protein is CSASNRGSYNEQFF.

The V call is TRBV12-3 or TRBV12-4, the J call TRBJ2-3, with 12 positions matching TRBD2. The V segment lost 7 bases and the J segment 2 bases; nucleotides outside the gene matches: 19. The CDR3 consists of 20 residues. The CDR3 is CASTPFGWLAGGGLTDTQYF. The DNA of the CDR3 is TGTGCCAGCACCCCTTTCGGATGGCTAGCGGGAGGGGGACTCACAGATACGCAGTATTTT.

V usage is TRBV4-1 and J usage is TRBJ1-1, with 10 nucleotides matching TRBD1. The germline V gene has CDR1 MGHRA and CDR2 YSYEKL. V lost 5 bases and J lost 6; bases outside the gene matches: 6. This CDR3 has 14 residues. The CDR3 here is CASSGQGVRAEAFF. In DNA form, the CDR3 reads TGCGCCAGCAGCGGACAGGGGGTAAGGGCTGAAGCTTTCTTT.

This clonotype came up once. The rearrangement uses TRBV29-1 and TRBJ2-7; D possibly corresponds to TRBD1 (8 bases). The CDR3 runs to 15 residues. V gave up 7 bases and J gave up 4 bases, with 23 bases separating them. CDR1 SQVTM and CDR2 ANQGSEA come from the germline V gene. The CDR3 region is CSASVPYRGGYEQYF. The CDR3 nucleotides are TGCAGCGCATCCGTCCCTTACAGGGGGGGGTACGAGCAGTACTTC.

V gene TRBV12-3 or TRBV12-4 combines with J gene TRBJ1-1, with D perhaps TRBD1 (5 bases). The CDR3 extends over 14 amino acids. The V gene lost 3 bases and the J gene lost 7 bases, with 15 bases spanning the gap. CDR3 loop: CASSLASSGDEAFF. As DNA, the CDR3 is TGTGCCAGCAGTTTGGCGAGCTCGGGGGATGAAGCTTTCTTT.

V and J are TRBV6-2 or TRBV6-3 and TRBJ1-5, with a possible D match to TRBD1 (5 bases). Germline CDR1 is MNHEY and CDR2 is SVGEGT. The germline V and J ends were trimmed by 0 bases and 5 bases, with 14 bases remaining between them. The CDR3 spans 16 residues. The CDR3 coding sequence is TGTGCCAGCAGTTACTCCCCCCTCAGGGTGGATCAGCCCCAGCATTTT. It codes for CASSYSPLRVDQPQHF.

This rearrangement joins TRBV12-5 to TRBJ1-1; maybe TRBD1 (5 bases). Trimming cost V 7 bases and J 3 bases, with 12 bases left between them. Germline CDR1 LGHNT, CDR2 FRNRAP. This CDR3 is built from 13 residues. The CDR3, as DNA: TGTGCTAGTGATGACGGGGGGTACACTGAAGCTTTCTTT. Protein product: CASDDGGYTEAFF.

The genes are TRBV6-5 and TRBJ1-1, with 9 bases matching TRBD1. The CDR3 is made up of 14 amino acids. The ends lost 5 bases at V and 4 bases at J; junction bases unmatched: 5. Germline V gene data show CDR1 as MNHEY and CDR2 as SVGAGI. CDR3 nucleotides: TGTGCCAGCAGTACAGGGGGCGTCAGCACTGAAGCTTTCTTT. It specifies CASSTGGVSTEAFF.

The chain combines TRBV15 with TRBJ1-5, with 7 bases identical to TRBD1. Looked up from germline, CDR1 is LNHNV and CDR2 is YYDKDF (reference sequence). V trimming: 4 bases; J trimming: 5 bases; junction bases outside the gene matches: 2. The CDR3 has 13 amino acids. The chain's CDR3 is CATSIGGDQPQHF. CDR3 sequence (DNA): TGTGCCACCAGCATAGGGGGCGATCAGCCCCAGCATTTT.

The chain has TRBV7-2 and TRBJ2-1, with D hard to call. CDR3 length: 14 residues. The germline V gene has CDR1 SGHTA and CDR2 FQGNSA. V lost 5 bases, J lost 1 base, and 9 bases lay in between. CDR3 nucleotides: TGTGCCAGCAGCCTTCCTAGATCCTACAATGAGCAGTTCTTC. The encoded protein is CASSLPRSYNEQFF.

The chain joins TRBV4-1 to TRBJ2-1, with D possibly being TRBD2 (6 bases). Trimming stripped 0 bases from V and 5 bases from J, with 14 bases between. Germline V gene lookup returns CDR1 MGHRA and CDR2 YSYEKL. The CDR3 is 16 amino acids. The CDR3, as DNA: TGCGCCAGCAGCCAAGATAGACTAGAGCTAAACAATGAGCAGTTCTTC. Its translation is CASSQDRLELNNEQFF.

The rearrangement uses TRBV30 and TRBJ2-1, with 7 bases matching TRBD1. V shed 4 bases, J shed 6 bases, and the junction held 18 bases outside the gene matches. The CDR3 totals 17 residues. Germline V gene sequence: CDR1 GTSNPN, CDR2 SVGIG (reference sequence). CDR3 sequence reads: CAWTVDREKWWGNEQFF. In DNA form, the CDR3 reads TGTGCCTGGACCGTAGACAGGGAGAAGTGGTGGGGCAATGAGCAGTTCTTC.

The chain carries TRBV4-1 and TRBJ1-2, with a tentative D call TRBD1 (5 bases). CDR1 is MGHRA and CDR2 is YSYEKL in the germline V gene. The CDR3 loop spans 13 amino acids. Trimming took off 4 bases at V and 4 bases at J, with 10 bases between the two ends. CDR3 sequence reads: CASSPDSFYGYTF. The CDR3 nucleotides are TGCGCCAGCAGCCCCGACAGTTTCTATGGCTACACCTTC.

V usage is TRBV7-9 and J usage is TRBJ2-7; tentatively, D is TRBD1 (5 bases). V gave up 6 bases and J gave up 5 bases, with 8 bases separating them. Germline V gene lookup returns CDR1 SEHNR and CDR2 FQNEAQ (reference sequence). The CDR3 contains 11 residues. CDR3 coding DNA: TGTGCCAGCAGTCAGGGCCACGAGCAGTACTTC. Encoded protein: CASSQGHEQYF.

A few counts support this clonotype. The chain uses TRBV20-1 and TRBJ2-7; 7 bases are shared with TRBD1. CDR3 length equals 13 residues. The V gene's germline CDR1 is DFQATT and CDR2 SNEGSKA (reference sequence). V lost 6 bases, J lost 4 bases, and 9 bases stayed unmatched. In DNA form, the CDR3 reads TGCAGTGCCCGAACCGGGGACAGTTACGAGCAGTACTTC. Its translation: CSARTGDSYEQYF.